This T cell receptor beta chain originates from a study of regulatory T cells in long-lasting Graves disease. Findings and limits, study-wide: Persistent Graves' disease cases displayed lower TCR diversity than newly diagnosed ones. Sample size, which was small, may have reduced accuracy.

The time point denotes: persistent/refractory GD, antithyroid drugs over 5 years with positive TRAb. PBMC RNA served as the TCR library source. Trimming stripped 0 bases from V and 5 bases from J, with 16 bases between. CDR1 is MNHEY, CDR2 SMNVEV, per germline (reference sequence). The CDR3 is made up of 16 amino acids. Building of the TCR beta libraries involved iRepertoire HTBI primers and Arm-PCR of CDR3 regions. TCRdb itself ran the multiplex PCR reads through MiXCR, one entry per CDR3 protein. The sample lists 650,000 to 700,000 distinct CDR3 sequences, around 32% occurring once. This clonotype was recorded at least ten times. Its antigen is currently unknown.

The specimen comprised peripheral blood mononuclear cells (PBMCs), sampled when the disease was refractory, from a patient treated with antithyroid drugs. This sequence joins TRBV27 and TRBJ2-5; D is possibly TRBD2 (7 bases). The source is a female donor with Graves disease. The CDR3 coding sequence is TGTGCCAGCAGTTTATCGGCTCGGGGGGCCCGTGAGACCCAGTACTTC. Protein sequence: CASSLSARGARETQYF.